The TCR beta chain described here comes from a study of T cells after yellow fever vaccination. Each CDR3 protein gets one entry after TCRdb re-called the 5' RACE reads with MiXCR. The sample holds about 74,000 distinct CDR3 sequences, approximately 7% seen once. Study-level results: Subsequent to the booster, the majority of primary-vaccination clones reappeared (96% CD4, 85% to 90% CD8).

The germline CDR1 and CDR2 sequences are MDHEN and SYDVKM. The CDR3 is 15 amino acids. The V and J ends lost 5 bases and 3 bases, in that order; junction bases with no gene match: 6. This clonotype has just a few counts. Antigen: not known. This clonotype was obtained from a man aged 18 to 29 who received the YFV17D yellow fever vaccine. The V call is TRBV28, the J call TRBJ2-5, with 10 bases that match TRBD1. Source: CD8+ T cells sorted from PBMCs, taken around 5 days after the first yellow fever vaccination. The CDR3 loop reads CASSRQGAQKETQYF. The CDR3 DNA is TGTGCCAGCAGTCGACAGGGGGCCCAGAAAGAGACCCAGTACTTC.